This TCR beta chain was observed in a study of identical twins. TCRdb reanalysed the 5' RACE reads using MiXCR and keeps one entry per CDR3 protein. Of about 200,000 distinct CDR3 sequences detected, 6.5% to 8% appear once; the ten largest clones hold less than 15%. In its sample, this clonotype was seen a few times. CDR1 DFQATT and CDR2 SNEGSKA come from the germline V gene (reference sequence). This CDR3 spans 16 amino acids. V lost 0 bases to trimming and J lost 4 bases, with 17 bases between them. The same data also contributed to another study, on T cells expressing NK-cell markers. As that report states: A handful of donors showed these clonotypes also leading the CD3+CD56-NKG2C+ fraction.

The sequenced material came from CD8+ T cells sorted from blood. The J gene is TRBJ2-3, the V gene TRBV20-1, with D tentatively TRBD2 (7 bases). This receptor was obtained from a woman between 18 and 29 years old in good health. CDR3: CSARDQGGGIADTQYF. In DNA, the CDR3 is TGCAGTGCTAGAGATCAAGGGGGAGGGATCGCAGATACGCAGTATTTT.